The 27 T cell receptor beta chains below all came from one sample that was sequenced in a study of blood T cell repertoires in COVID-19. Method: immunoSEQ multiplex PCR; TCRdb's copy keeps in-frame clones and lacks some. The profile covers over 300,000 clones, with nearly 90% appearing a single time and roughly 6.8% taken by the ten largest. Material for sequencing was peripheral blood. These receptors all come from a man in his late teens or twenties with active or convalescent COVID-19.

The rearrangement links TRBV5-1 to TRBJ2-5; 7 bases align to TRBD1. The CDR3 contains 19 residues. Germline V lookup: CDR1 SGHRS, CDR2 YFSETQ. V lost 2 bases to trimming and J lost 3 bases; unmatched junction nucleotides: 19. The CDR3 DNA follows: TGCGCCAGCAGCTTTACGCCCCTTAGGGTTACAGGGGCGAAAGAGACCCAGTACTTC. Encoded protein: CASSFTPLRVTGAKETQYF.

The J gene is TRBJ2-1, the V gene TRBV30; TRBD2 matches 7 bases. This CDR3 is 14 amino acids long. V dropped 1 base and J dropped 6; count of bases not matched to a gene: 6. Germline CDR1 and CDR2: GTSNPN and SVGIG (reference sequence). The CDR3: CAWSGTSVSNEQFF. The CDR3 coding sequence is TGTGCCTGGAGTGGTACTAGCGTATCCAATGAGCAGTTCTTC.

This chain joins TRBV6-5 and TRBJ1-2; D not certain. From germline, CDR1 is MNHEY and CDR2 SVGAGI. This CDR3 spans 13 amino acids. V was trimmed by 4 bases and J by 0 bases, leaving 6 bases between them. This chain's CDR3 is CASSSVANYGYTF. The CDR3 coding sequence is TGTGCCAGCAGTTCCGTAGCTAACTATGGCTACACCTTC.

This chain joins TRBV5-4 and TRBJ1-1; no reliable D call. The CDR3 covers 13 residues. V shed 2 bases and J shed 5 bases, with 10 bases lying between them. Germline CDR1 is SGHNT and CDR2 is YYREEE (reference sequence). The CDR3 reads CASSLNSGTEAFF. The CDR3 coding sequence is TGTGCCAGCAGCTTAAACAGCGGGACTGAAGCTTTCTTT.

The V and J genes are TRBV24-1 and TRBJ2-7; D ambiguous. V lost 5 bases and J lost 0, with 7 bases in between. The CDR3 spans 13 residues. Germline assignment: CDR1 KGHDR and CDR2 SFDVKD. The CDR3 region is CATSGGVSYEQYF. DNA for the CDR3: TGTGCCACCAGTGGCGGAGTCTCCTACGAGCAGTACTTC.

The chain recombines TRBV18 with TRBJ1-5, with unresolved D. V shed 4 bases and J shed 0 bases, with 19 bases lying between them. The CDR3 contains 18 residues. Germline V CDR1 and CDR2: KGHSH, LQKENI. The CDR3: CASSRYRQDVNSNQPQHF. The CDR3, as DNA: TGTGCCAGCTCACGATACAGACAAGATGTTAATAGCAATCAGCCCCAGCATTTT.

The table lists this clone with a few counts. The genes are TRBV11-3 and TRBJ2-1; 11 positions agree with TRBD2. Germline V CDR1 and CDR2: SGHNT, YENEEA. The CDR3 extends over 16 amino acids. The ends lost 5 bases at V and 2 bases at J; junction bases unmatched: 5. CDR3 bases: TGTGCCAGCAGCGTCCGGACTAGCGGGCCCTACAATGAGCAGTTCTTC. Translation gives CASSVRTSGPYNEQFF.

This clone came up a few times. The chain joins TRBV11-3 to TRBJ2-1, with TRBD2 matching over 10 bases. Germline trimming cut 5 bases from V and 6 bases from J; bases unmatched to any gene: 10. Germline V gene lookup returns CDR1 SGHNT and CDR2 YENEEA. This CDR3 contains 16 residues. The CDR3 here is CASSPEGSGRGNEQFF. CDR3 nucleotides: TGTGCCAGCAGCCCCGAAGGGAGCGGGAGGGGCAATGAGCAGTTCTTC.

The chain employs TRBV19 and TRBJ2-5, with D perhaps TRBD2 (5 bases). CDR3 length equals 13 residues. V was shortened by 3 bases and J by 6 bases, with 11 bases between the two germline ends. Per the germline V gene, CDR1 is LNHDA and CDR2 is SQIVND (reference sequence). CDR3 amino acids: CASSISGTQTQYF. The DNA for the CDR3 is TGTGCCAGTAGTATTTCGGGAACTCAGACCCAGTACTTC.

The chain employs TRBV28 and TRBJ2-1; TRBD2 is a possible D gene (6 bases). Germline assignment: CDR1 MDHEN and CDR2 SYDVKM. This CDR3 region has 14 residues. V was clipped by 2 bases and J by 6 bases, with 11 bases between them. The CDR3 spells CASSLTGVGNEQFF. CDR3 DNA sequence: TGTGCCAGCAGTTTAACGGGAGTCGGCAATGAGCAGTTCTTC.

The chain carries TRBV7-6 and TRBJ2-7; 8 positions agree with TRBD1. In germline, CDR1 is SGHVS, CDR2 FNYEAQ. V was clipped by 6 bases and J by 3 bases; unmatched bases: 10. The CDR3 runs 15 residues. The CDR3 DNA reads as TGTGCCAGCAGTCGCGGACAGGGTCGGGGCTACGAGCAGTACTTC. Its translation is CASSRGQGRGYEQYF.

The CDR3 is CASSQEGSGSVTGELFF. The CDR3 coding sequence is TGCGCCAGCAGCCAAGAGGGTAGCGGGAGCGTCACCGGGGAGCTGTTTTTT. V and J are TRBV4-3 and TRBJ2-2; 9 positions match TRBD2. The CDR3 has 17 residues. The germline gives CDR1 LGHNA, CDR2 YSLEER. The V segment lost 0 bases and the J segment 4 bases; nucleotides outside the gene matches: 6.

This chain links TRBV19 with TRBJ1-6; D perhaps matches TRBD1 (6 bases). There are 18 residues in the CDR3. V lost 1 base and J 3 bases, leaving 16 bases between the germline ends. Germline-derived CDR1 and CDR2 are LNHDA and SQIVND (reference sequence). The chain's CDR3 is CASSIGVSDRIYNSPLHF. The CDR3, as DNA: TGTGCCAGTAGTATAGGGGTGTCCGACAGGATCTATAATTCACCCCTCCACTTT.

The chain employs TRBV4-3 and TRBJ2-3, with D possibly TRBD2 on 7 matching bases. Germline CDR1 is LGHNA and CDR2 is YSLEER. The CDR3 sequence is 16 residues long. Trimming removed 2 bases at V and 2 bases at J, with 14 bases between. CDR3 protein: CASSQQWGGLTDTQYF. Here the CDR3 DNA reads TGCGCCAGCAGCCAACAGTGGGGGGGCCTCACAGATACGCAGTATTTT.

The genes are TRBV7-6 and TRBJ1-2; D gene uncertain. Trimming shortened V by 5 bases and J by 4 bases, and 11 bases separated the two germline ends. There are 13 residues in the CDR3. Germline V CDR1 and CDR2: SGHVS, FNYEAQ. CDR3: CASSLGGIYGYTF. As DNA, the CDR3 is TGTGCCAGCAGCCTAGGAGGGATCTATGGCTACACCTTC.

The V gene is TRBV3-1 (or the pseudogene TRBV3-2), the J gene TRBJ2-5, with 7 bases identical to TRBD2. The CDR3 is 13 amino acids. The J segment lost 3 bases and the V segment lost 4 bases, leaving 2 bases of the junction unmatched. The germline V gene encodes CDR1 LGHDT and CDR2 YNNKEL (reference sequence). CDR3 sequence (DNA): TGTGCCAGCAGCCCAACTAGCGAAGAGACCCAGTACTTC. It codes for CASSPTSEETQYF.

The chain uses TRBV6-1 and TRBJ1-2; 7 bases match TRBD1. This CDR3 contains 16 residues. Unmatched junction bases numbered 10, after V lost 2 bases and J lost 4 bases. Germline loops: CDR1 MNHNS, CDR2 SASEGT. CDR3: CASSEFEPTGIYGYTF. The CDR3 DNA sequence: TGTGCCAGCAGTGAATTCGAGCCGACAGGGATCTATGGCTACACCTTC.

This clone was counted a single time. CDR3 DNA sequence: TGTGCCAGCAGTTTAACCCCTCCAAGCGGGGTCTACAATGAGCAGTTCTTC. Translating gives CASSLTPPSGVYNEQFF. The chain recombines TRBV27 with TRBJ2-1; TRBD2 aligns across 7 bases. The V gene's germline CDR1 is MNHEY and CDR2 SMNVEV (reference sequence). Trimming removed 2 bases from V and 3 bases from J; junction bases left unmatched: 10. The CDR3 has 17 residues.

This clone appeared a few times. This chain uses TRBV28 with TRBJ1-1; no reliable D call. The CDR3 runs to 13 residues. Trimming stripped 5 bases from V and 7 bases from J, with 14 bases between. Per the germline V gene, CDR1 is MDHEN and CDR2 is SYDVKM. CDR3 residues: CASSPRPGIEAFF. As DNA, the CDR3 is TGTGCCAGCAGTCCCAGGCCGGGAATTGAAGCTTTCTTT.

The CDR3 DNA is TGTGCCAGCAGTCGCACAGGGGGCTCTCAACTAGCCAAAAACATTCAGTACTTC. It encodes CASSRTGGSQLAKNIQYF. The chain couples TRBV6-2 or TRBV6-3 to TRBJ2-4, with TRBD1 matching 9 bases. The CDR3 runs 18 residues. Germline assignment: CDR1 MNHEY and CDR2 SVGEGT. After removal of 5 bases from V and 0 bases from J, the junction contained 11 bases not matched to a gene.

The chain uses TRBV4-3 and TRBJ2-3, with TRBD1 identical over 10 bases. Trimming took 2 bases from V and 0 from J; bases not matched to a gene: 2. Per germline, CDR1 LGHNA and CDR2 YSLEER. The CDR3 runs 16 residues. CDR3 residues: CASSQRTGGSTDTQYF. The CDR3 DNA reads as TGCGCCAGCAGCCAACGGACAGGGGGTAGCACAGATACGCAGTATTTT.

The chain is built from TRBV19 and TRBJ1-5; maybe TRBD1 (5 bases). Germline V lookup: CDR1 LNHDA, CDR2 SQIVND (reference sequence). The V end was cut by 4 bases, the J end by 6 bases, with 7 bases between. The CDR3 is made up of 12 amino acids. DNA of the CDR3: TGTGCCAGTAGTAAGGGGTCTCAGCCCCAGCATTTT. Translating gives CASSKGSQPQHF. Looking up the rest from reference TRBV19 and TRBJ1-5 gives the full variable domain: DGGITQSPKYLFRKEGQNVTLSCEQNLNHDAMYWYRQDPGQGLRLIYYSQIVNDFQKGDIAEGYSVSREKKESFPLTVTSAQKNPTAFYLCASSKGSQPQHFGDGTRLSIL.

CDR3 protein: CASSLNATGPRAGEAFF. CDR3 in DNA: TGTGCCAGCAGCTTAAATGCCACAGGGCCTAGGGCGGGTGAAGCTTTCTTT. V usage is TRBV7-3 and J usage is TRBJ1-1, with a weak D call TRBD1 (6 bases). Trimming removed 1 base from V and 7 bases from J, with 22 bases in between. The CDR3 runs 17 residues. Germline CDR1 and CDR2: SGHTA and FQGTGA.

The rearrangement uses TRBV7-9 and TRBJ1-6, with D perhaps matching TRBD1 (6 bases). This CDR3 comprises 15 residues. The V end lost 5 bases, the J end lost 7 bases, and 15 bases lay between the germline ends. Per germline, CDR1 SEHNR and CDR2 FQNEAQ (reference sequence). Here the CDR3 reads CASSPTDSRNSPLHF. The CDR3 bases are TGTGCCAGCAGCCCAACGGACAGCAGGAATTCACCCCTCCACTTT.

V and J are TRBV5-8 and TRBJ2-1; TRBD1 matches 8 bases. This CDR3 is built from 16 residues. Germline CDR1 is SGHTS and CDR2 is YDEGEE. The trim removed 3 bases at V and 5 bases at J, leaving 10 bases unmatched. CDR3 coding DNA: TGTGCCAGCAGCTACCCCGGGACAGGAAAACACAATGAGCAGTTCTTC. Its protein product is CASSYPGTGKHNEQFF.

This chain's CDR3 is CASSQESQNTIYF. CDR3 bases: TGCGCCAGCAGCCAAGAATCCCAAAACACCATATATTTT. This sequence joins TRBV4-3 and TRBJ1-3, with D hard to call. The germline V gene encodes CDR1 LGHNA and CDR2 YSLEER. Trimming stripped 0 bases from V and 6 bases from J, with 6 bases between. The CDR3 is 13 amino acids.

CDR3 sequence reads: CATNMRGRRGEQYF. CDR3 nucleotides: TGCGCCACCAACATGCGGGGTAGACGTGGGGAGCAGTACTTC. V is TRBV10-1 and J is TRBJ2-7; D is perhaps TRBD2 (6 bases). Germline V CDR1 and CDR2: WNHNN, SYGVQD (reference sequence). Deletions cut 10 bases from V and 7 bases from J, with 23 bases between. The CDR3 is 14 amino acids.